Following are 32 T cell receptor beta chains from one sample sequenced in a study of T cells in localized non-small cell lung cancer. Assay: immunoSEQ multiplex PCR; the TCRdb copy retains only in-frame clones and omits some. The table shows about 5,100 clones, with 35% to 50% occurring only once. This material consisted of lung tumor tissue, taken before any cancer treatment. Every receptor here comes from a man between 40 and 70 years old with stage I lung adenocarcinoma.

The genes are TRBV29-1 and TRBJ1-2, with unresolved D. V was trimmed by 3 bases and J by 3 bases, leaving 11 bases between them. The CDR3 consists of 13 residues. Germline CDR1 is SQVTM and CDR2 is ANQGSEA. Here the CDR3 reads CSVEWREDYGYTF. In nucleotides, the CDR3 is TGCAGCGTTGAGTGGAGGGAGGACTATGGCTACACCTTC.

The rearrangement uses TRBV28 and TRBJ2-7, with a tentative D call TRBD1 (7 bases). CDR1 is MDHEN and CDR2 is SYDVKM in the germline V gene. With 11 bases removed from V and 3 bases from J, the gap between germline ends came to 14 bases. The CDR3 covers 12 residues. The CDR3 DNA reads TGTGCCTCCTGGAGGGACAGCTACGAGCAGTACTTC. Amino acid sequence: CASWRDSYEQYF.

This clone was observed a handful of times. The CDR3 nucleotides are TGTGCCAGCAGTCGTGGCAGCAATGAAAAACTGTTTTTT. Its protein product is CASSRGSNEKLFF. The chain uses TRBV6-7 and TRBJ1-4; no firm D call. TRBV6-7 is given ORF status, its function remaining uncertain. V gave up 5 bases and J gave up 5 bases, with 9 bases separating them. This CDR3 contains 13 residues.

The CDR3 sequence: CASTKNRADEAFF. In nucleotides, the CDR3 is TGTGCCAGTACGAAAAACAGGGCGGATGAAGCTTTCTTT. The chain carries TRBV19 and TRBJ1-1; a weak D match, TRBD1 (6 bases). This CDR3 is built from 13 residues. Germline-derived CDR1 and CDR2 are LNHDA and SQIVND (reference sequence). Trimming removed 7 bases at V and 7 bases at J, with 16 bases between.

This clone was observed a handful of times. This chain links TRBV9 with TRBJ2-7; 10 bases map to TRBD1. The V and J ends lost 4 bases and 3 bases, in that order; junction bases with no gene match: 4. In germline, CDR1 is SGDLS, CDR2 YYNGEE. This CDR3 spans 14 amino acids. The CDR3 loop is CASSSGQGNYEQYF. The CDR3, as DNA: TGTGCCAGCAGCTCGGGACAGGGGAACTACGAGCAGTACTTC.

The CDR3: CAISPSVGGNEQYF. The CDR3, as DNA: TGTGCCATCAGTCCGTCGGTAGGGGGCAACGAGCAGTACTTC. This chain connects TRBV10-3 to TRBJ2-7, with 7 bases matching TRBD1. The CDR3 runs to 14 residues. Germline CDR1 and CDR2: ENHRY and SYGVKD. The ends lost 5 bases at V and 5 bases at J; junction bases unmatched: 9.

A few counts support this clone. This chain joins TRBV30 and TRBJ1-1; 8 nucleotides align to TRBD1. Germline V gives CDR1 GTSNPN, CDR2 SVGIG (reference sequence). CDR3 length equals 15 residues. The V gene end was trimmed by 0 bases and the J gene end by 8 bases; junction bases not matched to a gene: 11. The CDR3 DNA follows: TGTGCCTGGAGTGTACCGCATCAGGGGGCGGAAGAAGCTTTCTTT. As protein: CAWSVPHQGAEEAFF.

V usage is TRBV18 and J usage is TRBJ1-6, with TRBD1 matching over 7 bases. The germline gives CDR1 KGHSH, CDR2 LQKENI. Trimming cost V 3 bases and J 7 bases; bases outside gene matches: 3. The CDR3 is 14 residues long. CDR3 residues: CASSPGTENSPLHF. The CDR3 DNA reads as TGTGCCAGCTCACCTGGGACAGAAAATTCACCCCTCCACTTT.

The rearrangement uses TRBV30 and TRBJ1-2; 8 positions agree with TRBD1. The V and J ends lost 1 base and 8 bases, in that order; junction bases with no gene match: 12. The CDR3 runs to 15 residues. CDR1 is GTSNPN, CDR2 SVGIG, per germline (reference sequence). CDR3 bases: TGTGCCTGGAGTGGCGGCCGGCAGGGGGCGTGGGGCTACACCTTC. Amino acid sequence: CAWSGGRQGAWGYTF.

This clone has a handful of counts. This rearrangement joins TRBV9 to TRBJ2-3; D assignment may be TRBD1 or TRBD2 (6 bases each). The CDR3 runs 14 residues. V was shortened by 6 bases and J by 3 bases, with 14 bases between the two germline ends. Germline CDR1 is SGDLS and CDR2 is YYNGEE. The CDR3 DNA follows: TGTGCCAGCAAGGGGGGTCTAGTTACAGATACGCAGTATTTT. Protein sequence: CASKGGLVTDTQYF.

The chain carries TRBV12-2 and TRBJ2-6. TRBV12-2 represents a pseudogene. This CDR3 is 18 amino acids long. The CDR3 here is CASRVGFSTQSRANVLTF. The CDR3 DNA reads TGTGCAAGTCGCGTGGGGTTCTCCACACAAAGTCGGGCCAACGTCCTGACTTTC.

The chain employs TRBV14 and TRBJ2-1, with 9 bases aligning to TRBD2. The V segment lost 4 bases and the J segment 9 bases; nucleotides outside the gene matches: 10. Per the germline V gene, CDR1 is SGHDN and CDR2 is FVKESK. This CDR3 is built from 15 residues. This CDR3 reads CASSLLTSGRGEQFF. The CDR3 nucleotides are TGTGCCAGCAGCCTCCTGACTAGCGGACGGGGTGAGCAGTTCTTC.

A single count supports this clone. V and J are TRBV2 and TRBJ1-2; D remains ambiguous. Germline CDR1 SNHLY, CDR2 FYNNEI. The V end lost 8 bases, the J end lost 4 bases, and 11 bases lay between the germline ends. CDR3 size: 12 residues. CDR3 DNA sequence: TGTGCCAGCCGGGTGGCGAGCTATGGCTACACCTTC. Its translation: CASRVASYGYTF.

The chain has TRBV29-1 and TRBJ2-5; 16 bases map to TRBD2. Germline V gives CDR1 SQVTM, CDR2 ANQGSEA. J lost 0 bases, V lost 1 base, and 11 bases had no gene match. This CDR3 comprises 20 residues. The CDR3 DNA reads TGCAGCGTTGAAGGGGTACCGGGACTAGCGGGAGGGCCGAACCAAGAGACCCAGTACTTC. This sequence encodes CSVEGVPGLAGGPNQETQYF.

This clone was detected only a few times. This chain connects TRBV6-7 to TRBJ2-7; the D is unclear. TRBV6-7 is sorted into the ORF group, with uncertain function. V was clipped by 2 bases and J by 4 bases, with 3 bases between them. The CDR3 consists of 11 residues. CDR3 in amino acids: CASSYDYEQYF. CDR3 bases: TGTGCCAGCAGTTACGATTACGAGCAGTACTTC.

This rearrangement joins TRBV18 to TRBJ2-3; D possibly corresponds to TRBD2 (6 bases). V was clipped by 1 base and J by 0 bases, with 14 bases between them. Germline assignment: CDR1 KGHSH and CDR2 LQKENI. The CDR3 has 17 residues. The CDR3 DNA is TGTGCCAGCTCACCACGGTATGAGGGGAGGAGCACAGATACGCAGTATTTT. As protein: CASSPRYEGRSTDTQYF.

This clone was counted between two and nine times. The chain carries TRBV14 and TRBJ1-2; D gene unclear. The CDR3 covers 15 residues. The germline V gene encodes CDR1 SGHDN and CDR2 FVKESK. The V end was cut by 1 base, the J end by 8 bases, with 17 bases between. The CDR3 DNA sequence: TGTGCCAGCAGCCAAGGAATGGGAAGGGCAGAAGGCTACACCTTC. Residues: CASSQGMGRAEGYTF. Based on the CDR3 plus reference TRBV14 and TRBJ1-2, the full variable domain is EAGVTQFPSHSVIEKGQTVTLRCDPISGHDNLYWYRRVMGKEIKFLLHFVKESKQDESGMPNNRFLAERTGGTYSTLKVQPAELEDSGVYFCASSQGMGRAEGYTFGSGTRLTVV.

The chain joins TRBV5-1 to TRBJ2-7; 10 bases match TRBD1. The germline gives CDR1 SGHRS, CDR2 YFSETQ. There are 16 residues in the CDR3. V lost 3 bases and J lost 4; bases outside the gene matches: 10. The CDR3 DNA sequence: TGCGCCAGCAGCTGGATATCGACAGGGGGCGGATACGAGCAGTACTTC. The encoded protein is CASSWISTGGGYEQYF.

The chain is built from TRBV28 and TRBJ2-1, with 8 positions matching TRBD1. V was pared by 3 bases and J by 7 bases, with 11 bases of the junction left unmatched. The CDR3 totals 16 residues. Germline values: CDR1 MDHEN, CDR2 SYDVKM. This CDR3 is CASSFGRRGLRNEQFF. The CDR3 nucleotides read TGTGCCAGCAGTTTCGGTCGCAGGGGGCTTAGAAATGAGCAGTTCTTC.

The J gene is TRBJ2-4, the V gene TRBV30; D perhaps matches TRBD1 (7 bases). CDR3 length: 15 amino acids. Germline V gene data show CDR1 as GTSNPN and CDR2 as SVGIG (reference sequence). Trimming stripped 6 bases from V and 0 bases from J, with 15 bases between. The CDR3 sequence: CACQGGTLAKNIQYF. The CDR3 DNA reads as TGTGCCTGCCAGGGGGGAACATTAGCCAAAAACATTCAGTACTTC.

The table lists this clone with a few counts. J is TRBJ1-1 and V is TRBV9; the D is unclear. V was pared by 0 bases and J by 2 bases, with 14 bases between. The CDR3 spans 16 residues. The germline V gene has CDR1 SGDLS and CDR2 YYNGEE. In DNA, the CDR3 is TGTGCCAGCAGCGTAGAAGCGATAAAGGCCAACACTGAAGCTTTCTTT. This encodes CASSVEAIKANTEAFF. Combining the CDR3 with reference TRBV9 and TRBJ1-1 gives the whole variable domain DSGVTQTPKHLITATGQRVTLRCSPRSGDLSVYWYQQSLDQGLQFLIQYYNGEERAKGNILERFSAQQFPDLHSELNLSSLELGDSALYFCASSVEAIKANTEAFFGQGTRLTVV.

CDR3 in DNA: TGTGCCAGCAGCGTAGAGGGACTAGCGGACAATGAGCAGTTCTTC. It is translated as CASSVEGLADNEQFF. The chain employs TRBV9 and TRBJ2-1, with 11 bases identical to TRBD2. Germline values: CDR1 SGDLS, CDR2 YYNGEE. The CDR3 length is 15 residues. Losses at the gene ends were 0 bases for V and 5 bases for J; bases not matched to a gene: 1.

CDR3 nucleotides: TGTGCCAGCTCACCACGACCGCGACAGGGTAACACCGGGGAGCTGTTTTTT. This sequence encodes CASSPRPRQGNTGELFF. The chain uses TRBV18 and TRBJ2-2; 7 nucleotides line up with TRBD1. The germline gives CDR1 KGHSH, CDR2 LQKENI. J lost 2 bases, V lost 1 base, and 7 bases had no gene match. There are 17 residues in the CDR3.

The CDR3 nucleotides are TGTGCCAGCAGCCGAGGGACAGGCTACAATGAGCAGTTCTTC. It encodes CASSRGTGYNEQFF. This chain links TRBV14 with TRBJ2-1; 8 bases fit TRBD1. Germline values: CDR1 SGHDN, CDR2 FVKESK. The CDR3 has 14 residues. After removal of 4 bases from V and 3 bases from J, the junction contained 2 bases not matched to a gene.

The chain carries TRBV6-8 and TRBJ2-3, with D maybe TRBD2 (6 bases). The CDR3 spans 14 residues. V lost 10 bases to trimming and J lost 2 bases, with 16 bases between them. Germline lookup yields CDR1 MNHGY and CDR2 SAAAGT. The CDR3 DNA reads TGTGCCACATCGCGGGGAATATCCACAGATACGCAGTATTTT. Protein: CATSRGISTDTQYF.

The chain has TRBV18 and TRBJ2-2; D is uncertain. The CDR3 consists of 16 residues. Germline CDR1 and CDR2: KGHSH and LQKENI. The V and J ends lost 3 bases and 2 bases respectively, with 13 bases between them. CDR3 DNA: TGTGCCAGCTCACCCGGGCCAGGCGGTAACACCGGGGAGCTGTTTTTT. Amino acids: CASSPGPGGNTGELFF. Full variable domain (rest looked up from reference TRBV18 and TRBJ2-2): NAGVMQNPRHLVRRRGQEARLRCSPMKGHSHVYWYRQLPEEGLKFMVYLQKENIIDESGMPKERFSAEFPKEGPSILRIQQVVRGDSAAYFCASSPGPGGNTGELFFGEGSRLTVL.

The rearrangement uses TRBV23-1 and TRBJ2-4, with D uncertain. TRBV23-1 is an ORF; its function is uncertain. The CDR3 covers 17 residues. The germline V and J ends were trimmed by 6 bases and 2 bases, with 20 bases remaining between them. The CDR3 loop reads CASSPIAPVASKNIQYF. As DNA, the CDR3 is TGCGCCAGCAGCCCAATAGCCCCCGTCGCGTCCAAAAACATTCAGTACTTC.

This sequence joins TRBV18 and TRBJ1-6; 9 nucleotides align to TRBD1. V lost 1 base and J lost 7; bases outside the gene matches: 2. The CDR3 has 15 residues. From germline, CDR1 is KGHSH and CDR2 LQKENI. Here the CDR3 reads CASSPRGQGNSPLHF. The CDR3 DNA sequence: TGTGCCAGCTCACCACGCGGACAGGGGAATTCACCCCTCCACTTT.

This clone was found a few times. The genes are TRBV29-1 and TRBJ2-5, with a tentative D call TRBD2 (7 bases). V lost 3 bases to trimming and J lost 5 bases, with 16 bases between them. The CDR3 contains 14 residues. CDR1 is SQVTM and CDR2 is ANQGSEA in the germline V gene. The CDR3 coding sequence is TGCAGCGTTGATAAATCGAGGGGGGGTGAGACCCAGTACTTC. Amino acids: CSVDKSRGGETQYF.

This sequence joins TRBV10-3 and TRBJ1-1; possible D gene TRBD1, 5 bases. V dropped 2 bases and J dropped 1 base, with 17 bases sitting between them. The CDR3 length is 17 residues. Germline V CDR1 and CDR2: ENHRY, SYGVKD. CDR3 coding DNA: TGTGCCATCAGTGAGGCGTCTCAGGGTCTACCGAACACTGAAGCTTTCTTT. This gives the protein CAISEASQGLPNTEAFF.

V gene TRBV28 combines with J gene TRBJ2-7, with TRBD1 identical over 7 bases. V was clipped by 3 bases and J by 0 bases; unmatched bases: 5. This CDR3 region has 15 residues. Germline CDR1 is MDHEN and CDR2 is SYDVKM. The CDR3 spells CASSFPRDSSYEQYF. In nucleotides, the CDR3 is TGTGCCAGCAGTTTCCCACGGGACAGCTCCTACGAGCAGTACTTC. The whole variable domain, remainder taken from reference TRBV28 and TRBJ2-7, is DVKVTQSSRYLVKRTGEKVFLECVQDMDHENMFWYRQDPGLGLRLIYFSYDVKMKEKGDIPEGYSVSREKKERFSLILESASTNQTSMYLCASSFPRDSSYEQYFGPGTRLTVT.

The chain recombines TRBV9 with TRBJ2-3, with 7 bases matching TRBD2. The germline V gene has CDR1 SGDLS and CDR2 YYNGEE. J was trimmed by 5 bases and V by 5 bases; bases with no gene match: 11. CDR3 length equals 15 residues. In nucleotides, the CDR3 is TGTGCCAGCAGGGCGGGGAGGGGTTTTGGAGATACGCAGTATTTT. Its translation is CASRAGRGFGDTQYF.